These 27 T cell receptor beta chains share one sample of origin, sequenced in a study of cytomegalovirus exposure and HLA in healthy donors. It was with 60 Vbeta and 13 Jbeta primers that the PCR ran. Sequencing was performed with immunoSEQ multiplex PCR; in TCRdb, only in-frame clones are kept and a portion is missing. Listed are approximately 93,000 clones; 3.4% falls within the top ten. The sequencing sample was made of PBMCs. The receptors were gathered from a woman in her twenties or thirties in good health and CMV-seronegative.

V and J are TRBV5-1 and TRBJ2-7; TRBD1 might be the D (5 bases). V was shortened by 2 bases and J by 2 bases, with 8 bases between the two germline ends. Germline loops: CDR1 SGHRS, CDR2 YFSETQ. This CDR3 is built from 13 residues. This chain's CDR3 is CASSFTGPYEQYF. CDR3 nucleotide sequence: TGCGCCAGCAGCTTTACAGGACCCTACGAGCAGTACTTC.

The chain joins TRBV6-1 to TRBJ1-6; possibly TRBD1 for D (5 bases). The CDR3 spans 13 residues. Germline CDR1 MNHNS, CDR2 SASEGT. Trimming pared 6 bases from V and 5 bases from J, leaving 8 bases between. Here the CDR3 reads CASRGQNNSPLHF. In DNA form, the CDR3 reads TGTGCCAGCAGAGGACAAAATAATTCACCCCTCCACTTT.

This chain joins TRBV30 and TRBJ1-1; D is unresolved. Per germline, CDR1 GTSNPN and CDR2 SVGIG (reference sequence). Trimming pared 7 bases from V and 2 bases from J, leaving 14 bases between. CDR3 length equals 13 residues. The CDR3 coding sequence is TGTGCCTCCGGTGGGCAGTATAACACTGAAGCTTTCTTT. It encodes CASGGQYNTEAFF.

The chain links TRBV5-4 to TRBJ2-7; weak D call: TRBD1 (6 bases). This CDR3 is 15 amino acids long. The germline CDR1 and CDR2 sequences are SGHNT and YYREEE (reference sequence). The V gene lost 3 bases and the J gene lost 1 base, with 14 bases spanning the gap. CDR3: CASSSRTDPSYEQYF. Written as DNA, the CDR3 is TGTGCCAGCAGCTCAAGGACAGATCCATCCTACGAGCAGTACTTC. Based on the CDR3 plus reference TRBV5-4 and TRBJ2-7, the full variable domain is ETGVTQSPTHLIKTRGQQVTLRCSSQSGHNTVSWYQQALGQGPQFIFQYYREEENGRGNFPPRFSGLQFPNYSSELNVNALELDDSALYLCASSSRTDPSYEQYFGPGTRLTVT.

This sequence joins TRBV5-1 and TRBJ2-7; D perhaps matches TRBD1 (5 bases). The CDR3 is 16 amino acids. Germline loops: CDR1 SGHRS, CDR2 YFSETQ. V shed 0 bases and J shed 1 base, with 14 bases lying between them. CDR3 residues: CASSLGGAVRSYEQYF. CDR3 DNA: TGCGCCAGCAGCTTGGGGGGCGCCGTAAGATCCTACGAGCAGTACTTC.

The chain uses TRBV11-3 and TRBJ2-5, with a weak D call TRBD1 (6 bases). Looked up from germline, CDR1 is SGHNT and CDR2 is YENEEA. There are 14 residues in the CDR3. With 5 bases removed from V and 2 bases from J, the gap between germline ends came to 12 bases. The CDR3 sequence: CASSPGAEQETQYF. DNA for the CDR3: TGTGCCAGCAGCCCAGGGGCGGAGCAAGAGACCCAGTACTTC.

The chain couples TRBV19 to TRBJ1-5; D call uncertain. The germline V gene encodes CDR1 LNHDA and CDR2 SQIVND (reference sequence). Between the trimmed V and J ends, which lost 1 base and 3 bases, there was a span of 10 bases. CDR3 size: 15 residues. The DNA of the CDR3 is TGTGCCAGTAGTATAGGGGCGGGAATCAATCAGCCCCAGCATTTT. Its protein product is CASSIGAGINQPQHF.

This chain joins TRBV11-2 and TRBJ2-2, with unresolved D. The CDR3 has 15 residues. The ends were cut back, 4 bases at V and 5 bases at J, with 14 bases in the middle. Germline-derived CDR1 and CDR2 are SGHAT and FQNNGV. The CDR3 DNA reads TGTGCCAGCAGCTCCGAATGGTCGAGGACCGGGGAGCTGTTTTTT. Translation gives CASSSEWSRTGELFF.

The chain couples TRBV6-5 to TRBJ2-7; D call uncertain. The V end was cut by 0 bases, the J end by 6 bases, with 12 bases between. Germline CDR1 and CDR2: MNHEY and SVGAGI. The CDR3 has 14 residues. The CDR3 sequence is CASSYSTQVGEQYF. The CDR3 DNA sequence: TGTGCCAGCAGTTACTCAACCCAGGTCGGCGAGCAGTACTTC.

This chain joins TRBV29-1 and TRBJ2-3; D unclear. This CDR3 comprises 11 residues. Trimming cost V 4 bases and J 4 bases, with 6 bases left between them. Germline assignment: CDR1 SQVTM and CDR2 ANQGSEA. The DNA for the CDR3 is TGCAGCGTTGGTATGTCAGATACGCAGTATTTT. Its protein is CSVGMSDTQYF.

The rearrangement uses TRBV7-9 and TRBJ2-7; TRBD1 aligns across 7 bases. The germline CDR1 and CDR2 sequences are SEHNR and FQNEAQ (reference sequence). V was pared by 5 bases and J by 2 bases, with 6 bases of the junction left unmatched. CDR3 size: 14 residues. CDR3 DNA: TGTGCCAGCAGCGGCGCGACAGGGACCTACGAGCAGTACTTC. Translating gives CASSGATGTYEQYF.

The genes are TRBV29-1 and TRBJ2-5, with 7 positions matching TRBD1. The CDR3 loop spans 14 amino acids. V was pared by 1 base and J by 5 bases, with 7 bases of the junction left unmatched. Per germline, CDR1 SQVTM and CDR2 ANQGSEA. For the CDR3, the DNA is TGCAGCGTTGAAGCTAGAGGGGGCAAGGAGACCCAGTACTTC. It codes for CSVEARGGKETQYF.

This chain links TRBV28 with TRBJ2-2; D might be TRBD2 (6 bases). The germline gives CDR1 MDHEN, CDR2 SYDVKM. Trimming removed 5 bases at V and 7 bases at J, with 17 bases between. The CDR3 covers 15 residues. The CDR3 here is CASSTHAGRGGELFF. For the CDR3, the DNA is TGTGCCAGCAGTACCCACGCGGGAAGGGGCGGGGAGCTGTTTTTT.

The CDR3 is CSVESRTGANVLTF. As DNA, the CDR3 is TGCAGCGTTGAATCCAGAACTGGGGCCAACGTCCTGACTTTC. The chain combines TRBV29-1 with TRBJ2-6; D gene ambiguous. This CDR3 is built from 14 residues. Trimming removed 2 bases at V and 2 bases at J, with 7 bases between. The germline CDR1 and CDR2 sequences are SQVTM and ANQGSEA.

On this clone itself: Other nucleotide sequences in the sample specify the same CDR3. The chain carries TRBV7-2 and TRBJ2-5, with 7 bases fitting TRBD2. This CDR3 is built from 13 residues. J was trimmed by 3 bases and V by 3 bases; bases with no gene match: 1. Germline V gene sequence: CDR1 SGHTA, CDR2 FQGNSA. CDR3 sequence: CASSFAGEETQYF. The CDR3 DNA reads as TGTGCCAGCAGCTTTGCGGGGGAAGAGACCCAGTACTTC.

The chain links TRBV2 to TRBJ2-1; 11 nucleotides match TRBD2. CDR1 SNHLY and CDR2 FYNNEI come from the germline V gene. There are 15 residues in the CDR3. V lost 6 bases and J lost 4; bases outside the gene matches: 5. The CDR3 protein is CASSVLAGGYNEQFF. The CDR3 DNA sequence: TGTGCCAGCAGCGTTCTAGCGGGAGGTTACAATGAGCAGTTCTTC.

The gene calls are TRBV2 and TRBJ1-6; TRBD1 matches at 8 bases. Unmatched junction bases numbered 6, after V lost 7 bases and J lost 1 base. The CDR3 is 16 amino acids. Germline V CDR1 and CDR2: SNHLY, FYNNEI. In DNA, the CDR3 is TGTGCCAGCAACGGACAGGGCGTATCCTATAATTCACCCCTCCACTTT. Encoded protein: CASNGQGVSYNSPLHF.

The chain links TRBV19 to TRBJ1-1; a possible D gene is TRBD1 (6 bases). V was cut by 3 bases and J by 1 base, with 6 bases left in between. The CDR3 has 13 amino acids. Per the germline V gene, CDR1 is LNHDA and CDR2 is SQIVND (reference sequence). In DNA, the CDR3 is TGTGCCAGTAGTATGGACAGGAACACTGAAGCTTTCTTT. Translated: CASSMDRNTEAFF. The full variable domain, with the rest looked up from reference TRBV19 and TRBJ1-1, is DGGITQSPKYLFRKEGQNVTLSCEQNLNHDAMYWYRQDPGQGLRLIYYSQIVNDFQKGDIAEGYSVSREKKESFPLTVTSAQKNPTAFYLCASSMDRNTEAFFGQGTRLTVV.

This chain joins TRBV5-4 and TRBJ2-3, with D maybe TRBD2 (6 bases). This CDR3 has 17 amino acids. Germline CDR1 is SGHNT and CDR2 is YYREEE (reference sequence). V lost 4 bases and J lost 0, with 18 bases in between. The CDR3 region is CASSGQMAGRSTDTQYF. CDR3 in DNA: TGTGCCAGCAGCGGTCAGATGGCGGGGCGTAGCACAGATACGCAGTATTTT.

The V call is TRBV10-2, the J call TRBJ2-7; maybe TRBD1 (6 bases). This CDR3 region has 14 residues. Germline V gene data show CDR1 as WSHSY and CDR2 as SAAADI. Trimming took off 4 bases at V and 3 bases at J, with 13 bases between the two ends. The CDR3 loop reads CASSVAGANYEQYF. CDR3 bases: TGCGCCAGCAGTGTGGCAGGGGCAAACTACGAGCAGTACTTC.

This chain connects TRBV28 to TRBJ2-7; TRBD2 agrees at 10 bases. With 2 bases clipped from V and 5 bases from J, the junction kept 3 bases outside the gene matches. Per germline, CDR1 MDHEN and CDR2 SYDVKM. This CDR3 is built from 14 residues. The CDR3 loop is CASSLKAGGHEQYF. The DNA of the CDR3 is TGTGCCAGCAGTTTAAAAGCGGGAGGGCACGAGCAGTACTTC. The complete variable domain, with remaining parts taken from reference TRBV28 and TRBJ2-7, reads DVKVTQSSRYLVKRTGEKVFLECVQDMDHENMFWYRQDPGLGLRLIYFSYDVKMKEKGDIPEGYSVSREKKERFSLILESASTNQTSMYLCASSLKAGGHEQYFGPGTRLTVT.

This chain links TRBV27 with TRBJ1-2; a weak D match, TRBD1 (6 bases). This CDR3 is built from 17 residues. The ends were cut back, 0 bases at V and 2 bases at J, with 16 bases in the middle. The germline V gene encodes CDR1 MNHEY and CDR2 SMNVEV (reference sequence). This CDR3 reads CASSLSSTTGRNYGYTF. Here the CDR3 DNA reads TGTGCCAGCAGTTTATCTTCCACCACAGGGAGAAACTATGGCTACACCTTC.

The genes are TRBV30 and TRBJ1-5, with D possibly matching TRBD1 (5 bases). Trimming took off 2 bases at V and 4 bases at J, with 6 bases between the two ends. The CDR3 totals 12 residues. CDR1 and CDR2 (germline): GTSNPN, SVGIG (reference sequence). Here the CDR3 reads CAWSPGNQPQHF. CDR3 bases: TGTGCCTGGAGTCCAGGGAATCAGCCCCAGCATTTT.

CDR3 sequence reads: CASRAGRGTEAFF. In DNA, the CDR3 is TGTGCCAGCAGAGCGGGGCGGGGGACTGAAGCTTTCTTT. V and J are TRBV6-1 and TRBJ1-1, with D possibly being TRBD1 (5 bases). This CDR3 is built from 13 residues. The V end lost 6 bases, the J end lost 5 bases, and 13 bases lay between the germline ends. In germline, CDR1 is MNHNS, CDR2 SASEGT.

This chain links TRBV7-8 with TRBJ2-3, with TRBD2 as a possible D gene (5 bases). CDR1 is SGHVS, CDR2 FQNEAQ, per germline. This CDR3 contains 16 residues. V dropped 3 bases and J dropped 1 base, with 14 bases sitting between them. The CDR3 region is CASSLSRGWGTDTQYF. In nucleotides, the CDR3 is TGTGCCAGCAGCTTGTCGCGCGGGTGGGGCACAGATACGCAGTATTTT.

The rearrangement joins TRBV11-2 to TRBJ2-3, with a weak D call TRBD2 (5 bases). Germline V lookup: CDR1 SGHAT, CDR2 FQNNGV. This CDR3 spans 15 amino acids. The V end lost 1 base, the J end lost 2 bases, and 10 bases lay between the germline ends. The CDR3 DNA reads as TGTGCCAGCAGCTTAGCTCGGGGATTCACAGATACGCAGTATTTT. It specifies CASSLARGFTDTQYF. Looking up the rest from reference TRBV11-2 and TRBJ2-3 gives the full variable domain: EAGVAQSPRYKIIEKRQSVAFWCNPISGHATLYWYQQILGQGPKLLIQFQNNGVVDDSQLPKDRFSAERLKGVDSTLKIQPAKLEDSAVYLCASSLARGFTDTQYFGPGTRLTVL.

This rearrangement joins TRBV10-3 to TRBJ2-2; TRBD2 aligns across 7 bases. V dropped 7 bases and J dropped 0; count of bases not matched to a gene: 11. Per germline, CDR1 ENHRY and CDR2 SYGVKD. CDR3 length equals 17 residues. CDR3 bases: TGTGCCATCAATAGCGGGTCTGGGGGAACGAACACCGGGGAGCTGTTTTTT. Translating gives CAINSGSGGTNTGELFF.